The TCR beta chain described here comes from a study of blood T cell repertoires in COVID-19. Looking at the study overall: Nucleic acid was either cDNA or gDNA, and it came from T cells, B-cell-depleted T cells, or PBMCs.

In the authors' workflow: Amplification of reference gene primers provided the estimated nucleated cell counts. Sequenced by immunoSEQ multiplex PCR; TCRdb stores in-frame clones only, minus some. V, J and clone size reflect that table, while D and trimming were determined from the DNA. This repertoire shows 300,000 to 400,000 clones, about nine tenths found once; its top ten account for 6% to 8.5%. The CDR3 contains 12 residues. Germline-derived CDR1 and CDR2 are MNHNS and SASEGT. Germline trimming cut 6 bases from V and 6 bases from J; bases unmatched to any gene: 5. The TCR sequence derives from a woman in her 70s with COVID-19, enrolled during active disease. The sample comprised peripheral blood. V usage is TRBV6-1 and J usage is TRBJ2-7; 7 bases are a match to TRBD1. DNA for the CDR3: TGTGCCAGCAGATCGACAGGGTCCGAGCAGTACTTC. This codes for CASRSTGSEQYF.